This TCR beta chain was found in a study of blood T cell repertoires in COVID-19. This clone was detected once. V gave up 1 base and J gave up 4 bases; unmatched junction bases: 5. The CDR3 has 15 amino acids. Germline loops: CDR1 LNHDA, CDR2 SQIVND (reference sequence). Libraries were prepared by immunoSEQ multiplex PCR; TCRdb keeps only in-frame clonotypes and omits some of them. There are about 150,000 clones in the sample; more than 80% occur only once, and about 2.6% lies in the top ten. What was sequenced was peripheral blood. This chain joins TRBV19 and TRBJ1-1, with 8 bases that match TRBD1. The clonotype originates from a man in his sixties with acute or convalescent COVID-19. This CDR3 reads CASSIVRGLFTEAFF. CDR3 nucleotide sequence: TGTGCCAGTAGTATAGTCAGGGGGCTATTCACTGAAGCTTTCTTT.